These T cell receptor beta chains were read from a single sample in a study of blood T cell repertoires in COVID-19. Libraries were prepared by immunoSEQ multiplex PCR; TCRdb keeps only in-frame clonotypes and omits some of them. Here the sample spans some 40,000 clones, 80% to 90% being singletons. Sequenced: peripheral blood. The receptors stem from a man aged 35 to 55 with active COVID-19. The CDR3 runs from the conserved cysteine through the conserved F or W. Fields, in order: V gene, J gene, CDR3 length, CDR3 protein.

V: TRBV29-1; J: TRBJ2-4; length: 13; CDR3: CSVGQGDRNIQYF
V: TRBV5-4; J: TRBJ2-7; length: 14; CDR3: CASSDGQAYYEQYF
V: TRBV3-1/TRBV3-2; J: TRBJ1-3; length: 16; CDR3: CASSQVGQGFGNTIYF
V: TRBV11-2; J: TRBJ2-1; length: 14; CDR3: CASSRSRSYNEQFF
V: TRBV24-1; J: TRBJ2-3; length: 16; CDR3: CATSDLPGLNTDTQYF
V: TRBV5-1; J: TRBJ1-2; length: 16; CDR3: CASSLAVGQGTYGYTF
V: TRBV3-1/TRBV3-2; J: TRBJ1-2; length: 14; CDR3: CASSQRGGESGYTF
V: TRBV25-1; J: TRBJ1-1; length: 13; CDR3: CASRTRTGSEAFF
V: TRBV27; J: TRBJ1-6; length: 15; CDR3: CASSLWGVVNSPLHF
V: TRBV6-4; J: TRBJ1-2; length: 15; CDR3: CASSPGSQGPYGYTF
V: TRBV3-1/TRBV3-2; J: TRBJ2-2; length: 16; CDR3: CASSQGTRSNTGELFF
V: TRBV7-2; J: TRBJ1-2; length: 14; CDR3: CASSLARSGYGYTF
V: TRBV11-1; J: TRBJ2-3; length: 16; CDR3: CASSLVRVAGADTQYF
V: TRBV5-1; J: TRBJ1-3; length: 16; CDR3: CASSEVTGGIGNTIYF
V: TRBV6-6; J: TRBJ1-2; length: 12; CDR3: CASSPTRHGYTF
V: TRBV12-2; J: TRBJ2-2; length: 15; CDR3: CASHEGEREPGELFF
V: TRBV3-1/TRBV3-2; J: TRBJ1-1; length: 13; CDR3: CASGDRLHTEAFF
V: TRBV7-6; J: TRBJ2-1; length: 17; CDR3: CASSLRPRNSGKGEQFF
V: TRBV28; J: TRBJ1-5; length: 16; CDR3: CASSYPGEGGNQPQHF
V: TRBV11-3; J: TRBJ2-1; length: 16; CDR3: CASSYRAGGPSYEQFF
V: TRBV28; J: TRBJ1-6; length: 14; CDR3: CASSLGLNNSPLHF
V: TRBV13; J: TRBJ1-2; length: 16; CDR3: CASSLGTQGFNYGYTF
V: TRBV19; J: TRBJ2-1; length: 16; CDR3: CASSSRTSGRVDEQFF
V: TRBV4-1; J: TRBJ2-1; length: 19; CDR3: CASSQEVTSGSSSYNEQFF
V: TRBV19; J: TRBJ1-3; length: 13; CDR3: CASSTGQGNTIYF
V: TRBV9; J: TRBJ2-7; length: 15; CDR3: CASSPTGQGSQEQYF
V: TRBV19; J: TRBJ1-5; length: 15; CDR3: CASSFRDRGFQPQHF
V: TRBV30; J: TRBJ2-4; length: 14; CDR3: CAWSGTWAKNIQYF
V: TRBV30; J: TRBJ2-1; length: 14; CDR3: CAYSLGLEPNEQFF
V: TRBV24-1; J: TRBJ1-2; length: 12; CDR3: CATSAANYGYTF
V: TRBV28; J: TRBJ1-1; length: 15; CDR3: CASSLTAGSGTEAFF
V: TRBV7-3; J: TRBJ1-4; length: 13; CDR3: CASSLLGREKLFF
V: TRBV2; J: TRBJ2-2; length: 15; CDR3: CASSGTRGTGGELFF
V: TRBV25-1; J: TRBJ2-1; length: 16; CDR3: CASSAVGLVRGNEQFF
V: TRBV23-1; J: TRBJ2-5; length: 13; CDR3: CASSQQDEETQYF
V: TRBV29-1; J: TRBJ1-4; length: 14; CDR3: CSVRTGSTNEKLFF
V: TRBV19; J: TRBJ1-2; length: 14; CDR3: CASRIPGDEYGYTF
V: TRBV16; J: TRBJ1-4; length: 13; CDR3: CASSHARGEKLFF
V: TRBV30; J: TRBJ1-2; length: 14; CDR3: CAWNTGTGLGGYTF
V: TRBV10-3; J: TRBJ1-2; length: 14; CDR3: CAIRSETGGYGYTF
V: TRBV19; J: TRBJ1-1; length: 14; CDR3: CASSMGPTDTEAFF
V: TRBV7-6; J: TRBJ1-1; length: 15; CDR3: CASSLGPSGDTEAFF
V: TRBV19; J: TRBJ2-7; length: 15; CDR3: CASSSGTSGYYEQYF
V: TRBV4-1; J: TRBJ2-7; length: 18; CDR3: CASSQPGTSGRLSGEQYF
V: TRBV4-1; J: TRBJ1-2; length: 16; CDR3: CASSQGGGQSNYGYTF
V: TRBV30; J: TRBJ1-3; length: 17; CDR3: CAWSVIPQGYPGNTIYF
V: TRBV2; J: TRBJ2-7; length: 13; CDR3: CATRPRREYEQYF
V: TRBV7-9; J: TRBJ1-5; length: 15; CDR3: CASSRGTDANQPQHF
V: TRBV4-1; J: TRBJ2-7; length: 16; CDR3: CASSQDPSGASYEQYF
V: TRBV2; J: TRBJ2-7; length: 13; CDR3: CASAWTEGYEQYF
V: TRBV6-1; J: TRBJ2-2; length: 16; CDR3: CASREGQGGNTGELFF
V: TRBV7-2; J: TRBJ2-3; length: 17; CDR3: CASSLAKREPPTDTQYF
V: TRBV28; J: TRBJ1-3; length: 15; CDR3: CASSGTGVTGNTIYF
V: TRBV5-4; J: TRBJ1-1; length: 15; CDR3: CASSLGAGPATEAFF
V: TRBV5-4; J: TRBJ2-3; length: 16; CDR3: CASSFRSGRPTDTQYF
V: TRBV3-1/TRBV3-2; J: TRBJ1-2; length: 16; CDR3: CASSHKRPLQGYGYTF
V: TRBV5-1; J: TRBJ2-3; length: 17; CDR3: CASSGGTSGYSTDTQYF